The rows below give T cell receptor beta chains drawn from one sample of a study of neurological immune-mediated disorders. TCRdb recomputed calls from the 5' RACE reads with MiXCR, one row per CDR3 protein. The table has under 80,000 distinct CDR3 sequences, roughly 3.6% seen once. Sequencing used PBMCs. Receptors were obtained from a man younger than 40 with multiple sclerosis. The CDR3 runs from the conserved cysteine through the conserved F or W. Each record gives: V gene, J gene, CDR3 length, clone size, D gene, CDR3 DNA, CDR3 protein. D genes are given only for firm matches. The size entry gives once, few or many counts, or a class when the clone is expanded.

TRBV7-6,TRBJ2-5,16,many,.,TGTGCCAGCAGCCCCCTTTGGCGGGGTCTCCAAGAGACCCAGTACTTC,CASSPLWRGLQETQYF
TRBV6-2/TRBV6-3,TRBJ1-5,13,many,.,TGTGCCAGCGAGGAGGGCAGCAATCAGCCCCAGCATTTT,CASEEGSNQPQHF
TRBV7-9,TRBJ2-5,12,many,.,TGTGCCAGCAGCTTAAACGAAGAGACCCAGTACTTC,CASSLNEETQYF
TRBV4-1,TRBJ2-2,13,few,.,TGCGCCAGCAGCCAGACCCCCGGGTTAGAGCTGTTTTTT,CASSQTPGLELFF
TRBV20-1,TRBJ1-4,14,many,TRBD1,TGCAGTGCTAGGGAACAGGGGAGGGGAGAAAAACTGTTTTTT,CSAREQGRGEKLFF
TRBV6-5,TRBJ1-2,15,many,.,TGTGCCAGCAGTTACCTACAAGGACTAGACTATGGCTACACCTTC,CASSYLQGLDYGYTF
TRBV2,TRBJ1-1,14,many,.,TGTGCCAGCATGTATAACAGGTTCAACACTGAAGCTTTCTTT,CASMYNRFNTEAFF
TRBV7-2,TRBJ2-1,18,many,TRBD2,TGTGCCAGCGTCCCAGGGGGACTAGCGGGGGTCTCCTACAATGAGCAGTTCTTC,CASVPGGLAGVSYNEQFF
TRBV27,TRBJ1-1,17,many,TRBD1,TGTGCCAGCAGTTTAGGGATCGGTAGGGGACAGAAGGCTGAAGCTTTCTTT,CASSLGIGRGQKAEAFF
TRBV12-3/TRBV12-4,TRBJ1-2,12,many,.,TGTGCCAGCAGTTTTTCGCACTATGGCTACACCTTC,CASSFSHYGYTF
TRBV20-1,TRBJ2-2,16,many,.,TGCAGTGCTAGAAAACGGACAAAGGAGGACACCGGGGAGCTGTTTTTT,CSARKRTKEDTGELFF
TRBV7-2,TRBJ2-5,12,many,.,TGTGCCAGCAGCTGGGGAGGACAGTTCCAGTACTTC,CASSWGGQFQYF
TRBV4-1,TRBJ2-3,17,many,TRBD2,TGCGCCAGCAGCCAAGGAGTAGCGGGGGAACTCACAGATACGCAGTATTTT,CASSQGVAGELTDTQYF
TRBV4-3,TRBJ1-5,16,many,.,TGCGCCAGCAGCCAAGATGAGGGACTTCCCGGTCAGCCCCAGCATTTT,CASSQDEGLPGQPQHF
TRBV12-3/TRBV12-4,TRBJ2-3,12,many,.,TGTGCCAGCAGCTCTAGCACAGATACGCAGTATTTT,CASSSSTDTQYF
TRBV5-5,TRBJ1-1,14,many,.,TGTGCCAGCAGACCGCCGGGGCCGAACACTGAAGCTTTCTTT,CASRPPGPNTEAFF
TRBV10-3,TRBJ2-6,16,many,.,TGTGCCACAACAGGGCTAAGGGCCGGGGGGGCCAACGTCCTGACTTTC,CATTGLRAGGANVLTF